This T cell receptor beta chain was documented in a study of beta chain features in type 1 diabetes. Study at large: Age, gender and cell yields were alike across patients and healthy donors. Regarding the study as a whole: Diminished insertions and augmented deletions at VDJ junctions characterized type 1 diabetes patients. All four CD4+ subsets from Type 1 diabetes patients carried moderately but significantly shorter TCRB CDR3s.

V trimming: 3 bases; J trimming: 0 bases; junction bases outside the gene matches: 3. From germline, CDR1 is SGHRS and CDR2 YFSETQ. CDR3 length: 16 residues. Sequenced material consisted of expressed TCRB transcripts (all of the isolated RNA was reverse transcribed). The assay was immunoSEQ multiplex PCR, and TCRdb's table has in-frame clones only and misses some. This table holds about 150,000 clones, 10% to 13% found once. As concerns this clone: Its specificity is unknown.

There was one heparinised blood draw per donor, averaging about 120 mL. Purities in excess of 98% were seen in all sorted populations. Sequencing was carried out using central memory CD4+ T cells from blood. This clonotype was obtained from a young man with type 1 diabetes. This chain connects TRBV5-1 to TRBJ2-3; 11 bases agree with TRBD2. The CDR3 DNA reads as TGCGCCAGCAGCTCCTGGACTAGCGGGAGCACAGATACGCAGTATTTT. This sequence encodes CASSSWTSGSTDTQYF.